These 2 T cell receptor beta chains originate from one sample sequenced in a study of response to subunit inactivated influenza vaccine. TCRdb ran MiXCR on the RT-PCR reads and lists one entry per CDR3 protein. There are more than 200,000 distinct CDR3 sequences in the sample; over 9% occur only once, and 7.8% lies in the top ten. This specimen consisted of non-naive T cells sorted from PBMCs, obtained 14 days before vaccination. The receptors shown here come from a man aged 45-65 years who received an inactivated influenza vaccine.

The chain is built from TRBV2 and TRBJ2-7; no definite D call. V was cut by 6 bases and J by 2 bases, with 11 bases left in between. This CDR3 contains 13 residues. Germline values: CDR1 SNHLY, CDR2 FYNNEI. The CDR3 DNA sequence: TGTGCCAGCAGCCCCTATGGAGCCTACGAGCAGTACTTC. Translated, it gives CASSPYGAYEQYF. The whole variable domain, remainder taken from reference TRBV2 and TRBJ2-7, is EPEVTQTPSHQVTQMGQEVILRCVPISNHLYFYWYRQILGQKVEFLVSFYNNEISEKSEIFDDQFSVERPDGSNFTLKIRSTKLEDSAMYFCASSPYGAYEQYFGPGTRLTVT.

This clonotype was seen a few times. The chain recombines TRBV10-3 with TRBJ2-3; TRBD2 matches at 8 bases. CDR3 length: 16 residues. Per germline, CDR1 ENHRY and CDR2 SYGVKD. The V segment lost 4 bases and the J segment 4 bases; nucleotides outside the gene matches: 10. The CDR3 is CAISAAPGLGPDTQYF. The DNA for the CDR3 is TGTGCCATCAGTGCCGCCCCGGGACTAGGTCCAGATACGCAGTATTTT.